This T cell receptor beta chain was sequenced for a study of blood T cells in healthy people across ages. Combining a sample-barcoded 5' primer with a J-beta primer mix, a second PCR ran for 7 to 11 cycles. TCRdb reprocessed the 5' RACE reads via MiXCR and lists one record per CDR3 protein. Counted here are under 2 million distinct CDR3 sequences, roughly 32% occurring once; the ten biggest clones make up about 11%. This clonotype was seen many times. Sequenced sample: blood. This sequence originates from a young woman in good health.

The CDR3, as DNA: TGTGCCAGCAGTCGGACAGGGAGAGAGACCCAGTACTTC. This codes for CASSRTGRETQYF. The chain carries TRBV9 and TRBJ2-5; 8 nucleotides align to TRBD1. Trimming at V came to 5 bases and at J to 4 bases, leaving 4 bases not matched to a gene. This CDR3 is 13 amino acids long. CDR1 SGDLS and CDR2 YYNGEE come from the germline V gene.